A selection of T cell receptor beta chains follows, all from one sample in a study of control samples from healthy donors and cancer patients. Sequenced by immunoSEQ multiplex PCR; TCRdb stores in-frame clones only, minus some. The repertoire has tens of thousands of clones, about nine tenths of them found once; the top ten carry roughly a sixth. Source material: blood. These receptors were obtained from a man in his fifties or sixties in good health. CDR3s include the opening cysteine and the closing phenylalanine or tryptophan. The order of the fields is J gene, V gene, clone size, CDR3 protein. Size is stated for part of the rows, as once, few or many counts, or as a class when the clone is expanded.

j_gene: TRBJ2-6; v_gene: TRBV20-1; abundance: .; CDR3aa: CSASPGQGTSGANVLTF
j_gene: TRBJ2-7; v_gene: TRBV6-6; abundance: once; CDR3aa: CASSPGTGQFSSYEQYF
j_gene: TRBJ1-6; v_gene: TRBV19; abundance: .; CDR3aa: CASSIRQDSPLHF
j_gene: TRBJ2-2; v_gene: TRBV7-9; abundance: once; CDR3aa: CASRAGQGSSTGELFF
j_gene: TRBJ1-2; v_gene: TRBV27; abundance: .; CDR3aa: CASSPSLGGGIRGYTF
j_gene: TRBJ1-2; v_gene: TRBV6-1; abundance: .; CDR3aa: CASSEGAGGGYTF
j_gene: TRBJ1-2; v_gene: TRBV12-3/TRBV12-4; abundance: once; CDR3aa: CASSGTGDGYTF
j_gene: TRBJ1-4; v_gene: TRBV11-2; abundance: .; CDR3aa: CASSRPRDRGEKLFF
j_gene: TRBJ1-1; v_gene: TRBV5-6; abundance: medium-sized; CDR3aa: CASSFGTLEAFF
j_gene: TRBJ2-7; v_gene: TRBV21-1; abundance: .; CDR3aa: CASSKEPGRGVDYEQYF
j_gene: TRBJ1-2; v_gene: TRBV6-2/TRBV6-3; abundance: .; CDR3aa: CASSSDGTYGYTF
j_gene: TRBJ1-1; v_gene: TRBV30; abundance: .; CDR3aa: CAWSVLMNTEAFF
j_gene: TRBJ1-2; v_gene: TRBV19; abundance: .; CDR3aa: CASSSPGQIEYGYTF
j_gene: TRBJ1-2; v_gene: TRBV4-2; abundance: .; CDR3aa: CASSQDLGTHGYTF
j_gene: TRBJ1-2; v_gene: TRBV5-1; abundance: .; CDR3aa: CASSLDLDGSYGYTF
j_gene: TRBJ1-1; v_gene: TRBV18; abundance: .; CDR3aa: CASSQVKGNTEAFF
j_gene: TRBJ2-1; v_gene: TRBV12-3/TRBV12-4; abundance: .; CDR3aa: CASSLLGNEQFF
j_gene: TRBJ1-2; v_gene: TRBV5-5; abundance: .; CDR3aa: CASSLGGGYGYTF
j_gene: TRBJ1-5; v_gene: TRBV5-6; abundance: .; CDR3aa: CASSTGLASDQPQHF
j_gene: TRBJ2-3; v_gene: TRBV10-3; abundance: .; CDR3aa: CAISPTKGGIADTQYF
j_gene: TRBJ1-2; v_gene: TRBV19; abundance: few; CDR3aa: CASSILPGQGAPGYTF
j_gene: TRBJ1-1; v_gene: TRBV12-3/TRBV12-4; abundance: .; CDR3aa: CASGGTVSTEAFF
j_gene: TRBJ1-2; v_gene: TRBV12-5; abundance: .; CDR3aa: CASGLTGGGGYTF
j_gene: TRBJ2-7; v_gene: TRBV24-1; abundance: .; CDR3aa: CATSEGYEQYF
j_gene: TRBJ1-1; v_gene: TRBV30; abundance: few; CDR3aa: CAWSVQTEAFF
j_gene: TRBJ2-7; v_gene: TRBV5-6; abundance: .; CDR3aa: CASSLMIQGTEQYF
j_gene: TRBJ2-3; v_gene: TRBV9; abundance: once; CDR3aa: CASSVYGGALISTDTQYF
j_gene: TRBJ2-7; v_gene: TRBV27; abundance: .; CDR3aa: CASGRVDRAYEQYF
j_gene: TRBJ1-4; v_gene: TRBV27; abundance: once; CDR3aa: CASSHDRGANEKLFF
j_gene: TRBJ1-1; v_gene: TRBV29-1; abundance: .; CDR3aa: CSVDRANTEAFF
j_gene: TRBJ1-4; v_gene: TRBV19; abundance: .; CDR3aa: CASQGLATNEKLFF
j_gene: TRBJ2-1; v_gene: TRBV7-2; abundance: .; CDR3aa: CASRVDRESYNEQFF
j_gene: TRBJ1-6; v_gene: TRBV6-6; abundance: .; CDR3aa: CASTLHMRSPLHF
j_gene: TRBJ2-2; v_gene: TRBV6-5; abundance: .; CDR3aa: CASRPGQRNTGELFF
j_gene: TRBJ2-1; v_gene: TRBV10-3; abundance: .; CDR3aa: CAIGTVNEQFF
j_gene: TRBJ1-1; v_gene: TRBV9; abundance: .; CDR3aa: CASSAPDGGEPEAFF
j_gene: TRBJ1-1; v_gene: TRBV5-1; abundance: few; CDR3aa: CASSLGRTTEAFF
j_gene: TRBJ1-6; v_gene: TRBV3-1/TRBV3-2; abundance: .; CDR3aa: CASSQESGGRSPLHF
j_gene: TRBJ1-1; v_gene: TRBV30; abundance: .; CDR3aa: CAWSVSDLEAFF
j_gene: TRBJ1-6; v_gene: TRBV5-6; abundance: .; CDR3aa: CASSGGEIYNSPLHF
j_gene: TRBJ1-1; v_gene: TRBV5-1; abundance: .; CDR3aa: CASSLGGNPSEAFF
j_gene: TRBJ2-7; v_gene: TRBV25-1; abundance: .; CDR3aa: CASSRGVSYEQYF
j_gene: TRBJ2-2; v_gene: TRBV12-5; abundance: .; CDR3aa: CASWTVNTGELFF
j_gene: TRBJ1-3; v_gene: TRBV27; abundance: .; CDR3aa: CASSLRGIGGNTIYF
j_gene: TRBJ2-1; v_gene: TRBV11-2; abundance: once; CDR3aa: CASSRDRGTNEQFF
j_gene: TRBJ1-1; v_gene: TRBV11-1; abundance: few; CDR3aa: CASSQDFGVTEAFF
j_gene: TRBJ2-7; v_gene: TRBV6-5; abundance: .; CDR3aa: CASSSPGRVHEQYF
j_gene: TRBJ1-4; v_gene: TRBV5-6; abundance: once; CDR3aa: CASSFEDNEKLFF
j_gene: TRBJ2-5; v_gene: TRBV6-5; abundance: .; CDR3aa: CASSHGHQETQYF
j_gene: TRBJ1-2; v_gene: TRBV12-3/TRBV12-4; abundance: .; CDR3aa: CASRPTGGYGYTF
j_gene: TRBJ1-1; v_gene: TRBV9; abundance: .; CDR3aa: CASSVDLTPNTEAFF
j_gene: TRBJ2-2; v_gene: TRBV2; abundance: .; CDR3aa: CASSANTNTGELFF
j_gene: TRBJ2-5; v_gene: TRBV6-5; abundance: .; CDR3aa: CASSRGPQETQYF
j_gene: TRBJ1-1; v_gene: TRBV19; abundance: .; CDR3aa: CASSLTDRLNTEAFF
j_gene: TRBJ1-5; v_gene: TRBV10-3; abundance: .; CDR3aa: CAISAQGDQPQHF
j_gene: TRBJ1-5; v_gene: TRBV19; abundance: .; CDR3aa: CASSIGVYQPQHF
j_gene: TRBJ2-4; v_gene: TRBV19; abundance: .; CDR3aa: CATSVGNIQYF
j_gene: TRBJ2-1; v_gene: TRBV4-1; abundance: .; CDR3aa: CASSRSGEDEQFF